Given below is one TCR beta chain in context. Its antigen is undetermined. Some clones are missing from TCRdb's copy, which holds only in-frame ones; the method was immunoSEQ multiplex PCR. The table lists under 1 million clones, 80% to 95% of them singletons. This sample was taken from a study of shared clonotypes between healthy human individuals. Study context: Sampling drew on donors who were a couple of women and a few men aged 18 to 49.

This CDR3 contains 14 residues. Per germline, CDR1 SGHTA and CDR2 FQGNSA. Trimming removed 1 base from V and 5 bases from J, with 8 bases in between. CD8 cells classed as naive were CD45RO-negative and positively selected for CCR7, excluding terminally differentiated effector memory CD45RA+ cells. The donor cohort consisted entirely of Caucasian adults residing in Nashville, Tennessee. The study's findings and limits: Tissue TCR repertoires likely differ from these blood-only repertoires. Among donors, the sharing of clonotypes was expected to be influenced by sequencing depth.

The V call is TRBV7-2, the J call TRBJ1-4; unclear D gene. The specimen was naive CD8+ T cells sorted from blood. The TCR comes from a man in his thirties or forties in good health. CDR3 nucleotides: TGTGCCAGCAGCTTAGGATTAGGAAATGAAAAACTGTTTTTT. Amino acid sequence: CASSLGLGNEKLFF. The full variable domain, its missing parts supplied by reference TRBV7-2 and TRBJ1-4, is GAGVSQSPSNKVTEKGKDVELRCDPISGHTALYWYRQSLGQGLEFLIYFQGNSAPDKSGLPSDRFSAERTGGSVSTLTIQRTQQEDSAVYLCASSLGLGNEKLFFGSGTQLSVL.